This T cell receptor beta chain came from a study of PD-1 blockade in classical Hodgkin lymphoma. Judged by abundance, this clone is medium-sized. Antigen specificity is unknown. Other DNA sequences in the sample encode the same CDR3. TCRdb's table, derived via immunoSEQ multiplex PCR, lists solely in-frame clones and lacks some. The sample shows just over 35,000 clones, 60% to 80% of them seen only once. Findings of the study overall: There remain no defined causes for the repertoire differences, which possibly reflect disease activity or prior therapy. Relative to healthy donors, newly diagnosed patients reportedly had lower baseline TCR diversity, which was reported as lower still in relapsed/refractory patients. Among the patients, those starting nivolumab under 1 year after ASCT were excluded. Patients with a complete response exhibited baseline diversity comparable to newly diagnosed patients.

This CDR3 comprises 13 residues. Germline V lookup: CDR1 SGDLS, CDR2 YYNGEE. V was cut by 4 bases and J by 0 bases, with 5 bases left in between. The patients all showed relapse after autologous stem cell transplantation, while their brentuximab vedotin exposure varied. The chain carries TRBV9 and TRBJ1-3; D is ambiguous. The origin of this receptor is a human donor with classical Hodgkin lymphoma. Sequences were derived from peripheral blood mononuclear cells (PBMCs), sampled before the second cycle of nivolumab. The CDR3 protein is CASSTSSGNTIYF. The CDR3 DNA reads TGTGCCAGCAGCACTAGCTCTGGAAACACCATATATTTT.